Sequencing of this T cell receptor (beta chain) was carried out in a study of graft-versus-host responses after intestinal transplantation. Plating of about 200,000 CFSE-labeled responder cells was done together with about 200,000 irradiated, violet-dye-labeled stimulator cells. Trimming removed 7 bases from V and 4 bases from J, with 11 bases in between. From germline, CDR1 is ENHRY and CDR2 SYGVKD. This CDR3 comprises 13 residues. Only in-frame clones appear in the TCRdb table, and some are missing; sequencing was by immunoSEQ multiplex PCR. This table has 17,000 or so clones, about two fifths appearing once.

This clonotype was sampled from a human patient who received an intestinal transplant. The chain links TRBV10-3 to TRBJ2-1; D may match TRBD1 or TRBD2 (5 bases each). Here the sequenced sample was alloreactive CD8+ T cells from a mixed lymphocyte reaction culture, taken before intestinal transplant. Subset defined: CFSE-low proliferating T cells sorted from roughly 6-day pre-transplant mixed lymphocyte reaction (GvH or HvG direction). The CDR3 DNA follows: TGTGCCATCAAGGGGACGGAGTACAATGAGCAGTTCTTC. Protein sequence: CAIKGTEYNEQFF.